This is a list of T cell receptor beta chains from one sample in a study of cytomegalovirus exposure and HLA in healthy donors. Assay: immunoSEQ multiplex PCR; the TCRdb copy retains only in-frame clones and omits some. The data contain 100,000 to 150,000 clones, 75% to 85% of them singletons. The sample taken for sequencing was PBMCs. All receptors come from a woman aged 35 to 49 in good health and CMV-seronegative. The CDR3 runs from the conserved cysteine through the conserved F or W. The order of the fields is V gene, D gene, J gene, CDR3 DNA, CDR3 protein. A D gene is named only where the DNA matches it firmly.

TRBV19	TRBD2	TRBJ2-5	TGTGCCAGTAGTCCTAGCGGTGGGAGGCAGACCCAGTACTTC	CASSPSGGRQTQYF
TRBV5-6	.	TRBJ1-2	TGTGCCAGCAGCCCGGACGGGGGAGGGTCCGGCTACACCTTC	CASSPDGGGSGYTF
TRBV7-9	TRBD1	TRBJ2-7	TGTGCCAGCAGCCCAAGGGACAGGGGTAGCTCCTACGAGCAGTACTTC	CASSPRDRGSSYEQYF
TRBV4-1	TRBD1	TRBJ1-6	TGCGCCAGCAGCCAACCGGGACAGGGTATTCCGATCGGGGGTTCACCCCTCCACTTT	CASSQPGQGIPIGGSPLHF
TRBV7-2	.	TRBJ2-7	TGTGCCAGCAGCTTAGTTACAGGGATTTCGTACGAGCAGTACTTC	CASSLVTGISYEQYF
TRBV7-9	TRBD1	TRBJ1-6	TGTGCCAGCAGCTCCCCGGACAGGGGTCATAATTCACCCCTCCACTTT	CASSSPDRGHNSPLHF
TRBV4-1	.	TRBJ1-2	TGCGCCAGCAGCCAGCAGATTACAGATGGCTACACCTTC	CASSQQITDGYTF
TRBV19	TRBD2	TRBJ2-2	TGTGCCAGTAGTGGAAGGACTAGCGGGGTAGCCGGGGAGCTGTTTTTT	CASSGRTSGVAGELFF
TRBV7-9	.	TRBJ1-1	TGTGCCAGCAGCTTCGAGAGCCTTCCTGAAGCTTTCTTT	CASSFESLPEAFF
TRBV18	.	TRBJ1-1	TGTGCCAGCTCACCACCGAGGGGACATTGGAACACTGAAGCTTTCTTT	CASSPPRGHWNTEAFF
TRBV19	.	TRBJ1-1	TGTGCCAGTAGTATTGAACAGACGAACACTGAAGCTTTCTTT	CASSIEQTNTEAFF
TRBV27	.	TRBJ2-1	TGTGCCAGCAGTTTCAGGGGGACTAGTTACAATGAGCAGTTCTTC	CASSFRGTSYNEQFF
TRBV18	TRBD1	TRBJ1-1	TGTGCCAGCTCGCGGGACAGTGAAGCTTTCTTT	CASSRDSEAFF
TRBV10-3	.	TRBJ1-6	TGTGCCATCAGTGTCTCCGTCCCCAATTCACCCCTCCACTTT	CAISVSVPNSPLHF
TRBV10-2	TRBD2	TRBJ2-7	TGCGCCAGCAGTGAGTCCCCGCGGGAGGAGCAGTACTTC	CASSESPREEQYF
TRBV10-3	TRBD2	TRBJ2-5	TGTGCCACGGGGACTAGCGGCCTTGGGACCCAGTACTTC	CATGTSGLGTQYF
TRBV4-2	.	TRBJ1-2	TGTGCCAGCAGCCAAGATTTGGCGTCAGGCAGGTTCGAGGGCTACACCTTC	CASSQDLASGRFEGYTF
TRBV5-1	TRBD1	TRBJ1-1	TGCGCCAGCAGCCCACAGGGGGCAGGGACTGAAGCTTTCTTT	CASSPQGAGTEAFF
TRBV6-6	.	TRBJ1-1	TGTGCCAGCAGCAGGCCGAACACTGAAGCTTTCTTT	CASSRPNTEAFF